This T cell receptor (beta chain) appears in the sequencing data of a study of regulatory T cells in long-lasting Graves disease. Stated time point: persistent/refractory GD, antithyroid drugs over 5 years with positive TRAb. Isolated PBMC RNA provided the starting material for the TCR library. Construction of TCR beta libraries relied on iRepertoire HTBI primers and on Arm-PCR targeting CDR3 regions. TCRdb passed the multiplex PCR reads through MiXCR, listing each CDR3 protein once. Of 600,000 to 850,000 distinct CDR3 sequences listed, about 30% are singletons. This CDR3 has 18 amino acids. The V segment lost 1 base and the J segment 3 bases; nucleotides outside the gene matches: 7. The germline gives CDR1 SEHNR, CDR2 FQNEAQ (reference sequence). This clonotype has a count of ten or more.

The receptor was derived from a female donor with Graves disease. This specimen was peripheral blood mononuclear cells (PBMCs), taken when the disease was refractory, from a patient treated with antithyroid drugs. The V gene is TRBV7-9, the J gene TRBJ2-5; 14 bases agree with TRBD2. As DNA, the CDR3 is TGTGCCAGCAGCTTAGTCGTTACGGGACTAGCGGGAGAAGAGACCCAGTACTTC. This gives the protein CASSLVVTGLAGEETQYF.